These T cell receptor beta chains were read from a single sample in a study of CD8 T cells in ankylosing spondylitis. Each CDR3 protein gets one entry after TCRdb re-called the 5' RACE reads with MiXCR. The table shows some 290,000 distinct CDR3 sequences, with roughly 20% occurring only once. Input material: blood, either unsorted or a sorted T cell fraction (not recorded which). These receptors were collected from a male donor with ankylosing spondylitis or in good health (not recorded which). CDR3s include the opening cysteine and the closing phenylalanine or tryptophan. A D gene is named only where the DNA matches it firmly. Not all rows give a size; the values are once, few, many and, for expanded clones, a class.

CDR3 protein	CDR3 DNA	CDR3 length	V gene	D gene	J gene	clone size
CASSNGGSRLNEQFF	TGTGCCAGCAGCAACGGGGGGTCGCGGTTGAATGAGCAGTTCTTC	15	TRBV21-1	NA	TRBJ2-1	NA
CASSQTSGSPTGELFF	TGTGCCAGCAGCCAGACTAGCGGGAGCCCCACCGGGGAGCTGTTTTTT	16	TRBV7-3	TRBD2	TRBJ2-2	NA
CASKDRATNEKLFF	TGTGCCAGCAAGGACAGGGCAACTAATGAAAAACTGTTTTTT	14	TRBV12-3/TRBV12-4	TRBD1	TRBJ1-4	NA
CASNLRGSTTDGYTF	TGTGCCAGCAACTTAAGGGGGAGTACCACTGACGGCTACACCTTC	15	TRBV9	NA	TRBJ1-2	few
CASSDSPPPNTGELFF	TGTGCCAGCAGTGACTCTCCCCCTCCGAACACCGGGGAGCTGTTTTTT	16	TRBV6-4	NA	TRBJ2-2	NA
CASTFHDTQYF	TGTGCCAGCACTTTTCATGATACGCAGTATTTT	11	TRBV2	NA	TRBJ2-3	NA
CASSRLAVSLQETQYF	TGCGCCAGCAGCCGACTAGCGGTATCGCTCCAAGAGACCCAGTACTTC	16	TRBV5-1	TRBD2	TRBJ2-5	NA
CAVGGTVRAKNIQYF	TGTGCAGTAGGAGGGACCGTTCGAGCCAAAAACATTCAGTACTTC	15	TRBV2	NA	TRBJ2-4	NA
CASSPFSATGELFF	TGTGCCAGCAGTCCTTTCTCAGCGACCGGGGAGCTGTTTTTT	14	TRBV12-3/TRBV12-4	NA	TRBJ2-2	many
CSARPVVGAGDRETQYF	TGCAGTGCTAGACCGGTCGTAGGAGCGGGAGATCGTGAGACCCAGTACTTC	17	TRBV20-1	TRBD2	TRBJ2-5	NA
CASSRTGTSGANVLTF	TGTGCCAGCAGTCGAACAGGGACCTCTGGGGCCAACGTCCTGACTTTC	16	TRBV6-1	NA	TRBJ2-6	once
CASSYRGTGRAFF	TGTGCCAGCAGTTACCGGGGGACAGGGCGAGCTTTCTTT	13	TRBV6-5	TRBD1	TRBJ1-1	few
CSVEAGWTENGYTF	TGCAGCGTTGAAGCGGGTTGGACAGAGAACGGCTACACCTTC	14	TRBV29-1	NA	TRBJ1-2	NA
CAWKGAGANTEAFF	TGTGCCTGGAAGGGGGCGGGGGCGAACACTGAAGCTTTCTTT	14	TRBV30	TRBD1	TRBJ1-1	NA
CSANNPGLPNEQFF	TGCAGTGCTAATAACCCGGGACTCCCGAATGAGCAGTTCTTC	14	TRBV20-1	NA	TRBJ2-1	few
CSAREGAIPEAFF	TGCAGTGCTAGAGAGGGGGCAATCCCTGAAGCTTTCTTT	13	TRBV20-1	NA	TRBJ1-1	few
CASSVGSGGQGRDTQYF	TGTGCCAGCAGCGTAGGGTCTGGAGGACAGGGACGAGATACGCAGTATTTT	17	TRBV9	TRBD1	TRBJ2-3	few
CASSLRGIGGQAITYNEQFF	TGCGCCAGCAGCTTGAGGGGGATCGGGGGACAGGCAATTACCTACAATGAGCAGTTCTTC	20	TRBV5-1	TRBD1	TRBJ2-1	NA
CAISLSGGAKDTQYF	TGTGCCATCAGCCTTAGCGGGGGGGCAAAGGATACGCAGTATTTT	15	TRBV10-3	TRBD2	TRBJ2-3	few
CASSLELDTQYF	TGCGCCAGCAGCTTGGAGCTAGATACGCAGTATTTT	12	TRBV5-1	NA	TRBJ2-3	NA
CASSDSGSGDTQYF	TGTGCCAGCAGTGATAGCGGGTCAGGAGATACGCAGTATTTT	14	TRBV6-1	TRBD2	TRBJ2-3	few
CASSQDLASGRHTGELFF	TGTGCCAGCAGCCAAGATCTGGCTAGCGGGAGGCACACCGGGGAGCTGTTTTTT	18	TRBV14	TRBD2	TRBJ2-2	few
CATSRDIGTPKSTEAFF	TGTGCCACCAGCAGAGATATCGGGACACCTAAAAGCACTGAAGCTTTCTTT	17	TRBV15	NA	TRBJ1-1	few
CASTGQGLNTEAFF	TGTGCCAGCACCGGACAGGGACTGAACACTGAAGCTTTCTTT	14	TRBV28	TRBD1	TRBJ1-1	NA
CASSPARTNTGELFF	TGTGCCAGCAGCCCTGCCAGGACGAACACCGGGGAGCTGTTTTTT	15	TRBV7-2	NA	TRBJ2-2	NA
CASLRNMNTEAFF	TGTGCCAGCCTGCGGAACATGAACACTGAAGCTTTCTTT	13	TRBV12-3/TRBV12-4	NA	TRBJ1-1	many
CASSQDWESNQPQHF	TGTGCCAGCAGCCAAGATTGGGAAAGCAATCAGCCCCAGCATTTT	15	TRBV14	NA	TRBJ1-5	few
CASSLGVAGANTGELFF	TGTGCCAGCAGTTTAGGGGTGGCAGGGGCGAACACCGGGGAGCTGTTTTTT	17	TRBV12-3/TRBV12-4	NA	TRBJ2-2	NA
CASSLRIAGGGTDTQYF	TGTGCCAGCAGCTTGAGGATAGCGGGAGGAGGCACAGATACGCAGTATTTT	17	TRBV7-8	TRBD2	TRBJ2-3	many
CASSDGFLLSEPQHF	TGTGCCAGCAGTGATGGATTTCTCCTCAGCGAGCCCCAGCATTTT	15	TRBV6-1	NA	TRBJ1-5	NA
CASRTLYTDTQYF	TGCGCCAGCAGGACCCTCTACACAGATACGCAGTATTTT	13	TRBV5-1	NA	TRBJ2-3	few
CSNRDRVYEQFF	TGCAGTAACCGGGACAGGGTATATGAGCAGTTCTTC	12	TRBV20-1	TRBD1	TRBJ2-1	many
CASSDPGLDLNEQFF	TGCGCCAGCAGCGATCCGGGACTAGATTTGAATGAGCAGTTCTTC	15	TRBV5-1	TRBD2	TRBJ2-1	few
CASSRTGTHLGGTEAFF	TGTGCCAGCTCACGGACCGGGACACATCTCGGGGGTACTGAAGCTTTCTTT	17	TRBV18	NA	TRBJ1-1	few
CSVDGQDNYGYTF	TGCAGCGTTGACGGCCAGGATAACTATGGCTACACCTTC	13	TRBV29-1	NA	TRBJ1-2	few
CSVRDSTRGYTF	TGCAGCGTGCGGGACAGCACGCGCGGCTACACCTTC	12	TRBV29-1	TRBD1	TRBJ1-2	few
CASSQAWTSDFHEQFF	TGCGCCAGCAGCCAAGCCTGGACTAGCGATTTTCATGAGCAGTTCTTC	16	TRBV4-1	TRBD2	TRBJ2-1	few
CASSLTGQGKETQYF	TGTGCCAGCAGCCTTACCGGACAGGGGAAAGAGACCCAGTACTTC	15	TRBV3-1	TRBD1	TRBJ2-5	NA
CSATRTRKETQYF	TGCAGTGCTACGAGGACTAGGAAAGAGACCCAGTACTTC	13	TRBV20-1	TRBD2	TRBJ2-5	few
CASTWEGAETQYF	TGTGCCAGCACCTGGGAAGGGGCAGAGACCCAGTACTTC	13	TRBV12-3/TRBV12-4	NA	TRBJ2-5	NA
CASSYQGANTEAFF	TGTGCCAGCAGTTACCAGGGGGCGAACACTGAAGCTTTCTTT	14	TRBV6-5	TRBD1	TRBJ1-1	NA
CSARRDQNNEQFF	TGCAGTGCTCGCCGGGACCAGAACAATGAGCAGTTCTTC	13	TRBV20-1	NA	TRBJ2-1	many